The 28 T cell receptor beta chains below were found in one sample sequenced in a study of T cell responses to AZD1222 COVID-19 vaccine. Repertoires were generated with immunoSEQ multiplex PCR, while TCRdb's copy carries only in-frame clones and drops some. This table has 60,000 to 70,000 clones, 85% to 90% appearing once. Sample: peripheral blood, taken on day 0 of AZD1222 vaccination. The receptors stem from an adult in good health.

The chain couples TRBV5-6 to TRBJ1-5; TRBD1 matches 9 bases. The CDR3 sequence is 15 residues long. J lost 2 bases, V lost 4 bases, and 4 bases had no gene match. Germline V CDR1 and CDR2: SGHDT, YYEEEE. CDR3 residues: CASSLRTGGNQPQHF. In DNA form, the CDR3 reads TGTGCCAGCAGCCTTAGGACAGGGGGCAATCAGCCCCAGCATTTT.

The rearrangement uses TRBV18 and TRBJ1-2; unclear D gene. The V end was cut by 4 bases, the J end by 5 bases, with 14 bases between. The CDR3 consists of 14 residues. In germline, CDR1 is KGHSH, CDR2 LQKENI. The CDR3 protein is CASSREGVGYGYTF. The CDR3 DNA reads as TGTGCCAGCTCACGTGAGGGTGTGGGGTATGGCTACACCTTC.

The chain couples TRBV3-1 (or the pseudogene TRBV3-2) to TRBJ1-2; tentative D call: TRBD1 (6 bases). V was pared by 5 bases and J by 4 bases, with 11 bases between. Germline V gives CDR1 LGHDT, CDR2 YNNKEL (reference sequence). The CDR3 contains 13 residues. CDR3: CASSREGVYGYTF. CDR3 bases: TGTGCCAGCAGCAGGGAGGGGGTCTATGGCTACACCTTC.

The CDR3 sequence: CASSFPGGNTEAFF. CDR3 nucleotide sequence: TGTGCCAGCAGCTTCCCAGGGGGAAACACTGAAGCTTTCTTT. The chain couples TRBV11-2 to TRBJ1-1; 7 bases map to TRBD1. Germline CDR1 reads SGHAT; CDR2 reads FQNNGV. This CDR3 has 14 amino acids. V lost 3 bases to trimming and J lost 2 bases; unmatched junction nucleotides: 3.

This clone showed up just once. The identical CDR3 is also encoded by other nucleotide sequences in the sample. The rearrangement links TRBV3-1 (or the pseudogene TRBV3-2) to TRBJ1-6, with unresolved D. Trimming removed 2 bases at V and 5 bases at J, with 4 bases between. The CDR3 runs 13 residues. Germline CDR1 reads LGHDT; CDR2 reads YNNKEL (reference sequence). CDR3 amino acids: CASSQSNNSPLHF. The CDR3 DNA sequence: TGTGCCAGCAGCCAAAGTAATAATTCACCCCTCCACTTT.

The CDR3 region has the DNA TGTGCCAGCGGGGACACTCATAATTCACCCCTCCACTTT. As protein: CASGDTHNSPLHF. This rearrangement joins TRBV3-1 (or the pseudogene TRBV3-2) to TRBJ1-6, with D perhaps matching TRBD1 (6 bases). This CDR3 region has 13 residues. The V and J ends lost 8 bases and 5 bases respectively, with 10 bases between them. Germline loops: CDR1 LGHDT, CDR2 YNNKEL (reference sequence).

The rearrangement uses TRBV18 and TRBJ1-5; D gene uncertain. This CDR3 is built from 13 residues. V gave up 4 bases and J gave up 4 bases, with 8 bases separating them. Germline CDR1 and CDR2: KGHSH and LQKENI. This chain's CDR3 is CASSLAGNQPQHF. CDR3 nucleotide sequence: TGTGCCAGCTCACTGGCCGGGAATCAGCCCCAGCATTTT.

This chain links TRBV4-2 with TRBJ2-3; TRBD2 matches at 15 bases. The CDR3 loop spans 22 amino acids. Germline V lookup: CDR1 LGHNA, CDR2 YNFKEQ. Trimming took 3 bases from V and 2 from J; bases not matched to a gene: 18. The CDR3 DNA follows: TGTGCCAGCAGCCAGCCATTACCGGGACTAGCGGGGGGTCACGATCTCACAGATACGCAGTATTTT. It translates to CASSQPLPGLAGGHDLTDTQYF.

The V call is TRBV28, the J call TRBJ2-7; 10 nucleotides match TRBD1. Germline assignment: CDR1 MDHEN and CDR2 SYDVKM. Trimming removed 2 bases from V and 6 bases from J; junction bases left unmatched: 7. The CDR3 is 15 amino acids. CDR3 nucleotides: TGTGCCAGCAGTTTACGTACCGGGACAGGGGCCGAGCAGTACTTC. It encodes CASSLRTGTGAEQYF.

This CDR3 reads CASSQDQGQHYGYTF. In nucleotides, the CDR3 is TGTGCCAGCAGCCAAGATCAGGGACAGCACTATGGCTACACCTTC. The chain combines TRBV14 with TRBJ1-2; TRBD1 matches at 7 bases. Germline CDR1 reads SGHDN; CDR2 reads FVKESK. The CDR3 is made up of 15 amino acids. With 0 bases clipped from V and 3 bases from J, the junction kept 4 bases outside the gene matches.

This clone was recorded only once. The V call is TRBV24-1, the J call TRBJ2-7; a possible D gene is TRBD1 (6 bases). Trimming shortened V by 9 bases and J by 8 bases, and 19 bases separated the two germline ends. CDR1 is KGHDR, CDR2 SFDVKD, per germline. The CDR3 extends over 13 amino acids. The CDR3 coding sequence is TGTGCCACCCTGGATTGGAGGACAGTAAAGCAGTACTTC. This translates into CATLDWRTVKQYF.

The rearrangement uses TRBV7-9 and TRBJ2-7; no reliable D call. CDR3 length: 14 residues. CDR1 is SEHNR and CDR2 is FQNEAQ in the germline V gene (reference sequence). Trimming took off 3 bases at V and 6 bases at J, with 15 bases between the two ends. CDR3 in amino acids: CASSFEGKAIEQYF. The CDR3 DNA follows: TGTGCCAGCAGCTTCGAAGGGAAGGCCATCGAGCAGTACTTC. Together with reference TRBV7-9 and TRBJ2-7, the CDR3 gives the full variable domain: DTGVSQNPRHKITKRGQNVTFRCDPISEHNRLYWYRQTLGQGPEFLTYFQNEAQLEKSRLLSDRFSAERPKGSFSTLEIQRTEQGDSAMYLCASSFEGKAIEQYFGPGTRLTVT.

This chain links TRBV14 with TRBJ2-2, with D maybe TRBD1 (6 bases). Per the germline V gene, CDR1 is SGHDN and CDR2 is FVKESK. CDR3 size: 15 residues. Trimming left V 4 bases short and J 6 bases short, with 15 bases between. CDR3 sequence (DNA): TGTGCCAGCAGCCGCGAATTGAACAGGGCCGGGGAGCTGTTTTTT. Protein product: CASSRELNRAGELFF.

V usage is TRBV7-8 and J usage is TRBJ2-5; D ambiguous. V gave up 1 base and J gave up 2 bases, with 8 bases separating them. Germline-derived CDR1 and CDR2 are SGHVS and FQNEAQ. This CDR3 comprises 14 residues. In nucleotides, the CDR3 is TGTGCCAGCAGCTTAGGCGAGAGGCAAGAGACCCAGTACTTC. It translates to CASSLGERQETQYF.

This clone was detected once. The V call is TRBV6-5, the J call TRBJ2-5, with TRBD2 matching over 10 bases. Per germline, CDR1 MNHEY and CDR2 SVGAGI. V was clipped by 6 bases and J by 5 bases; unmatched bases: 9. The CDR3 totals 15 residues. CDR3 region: CASRGAGGPWETQYF. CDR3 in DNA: TGTGCCAGCAGAGGAGCGGGGGGGCCGTGGGAGACCCAGTACTTC.

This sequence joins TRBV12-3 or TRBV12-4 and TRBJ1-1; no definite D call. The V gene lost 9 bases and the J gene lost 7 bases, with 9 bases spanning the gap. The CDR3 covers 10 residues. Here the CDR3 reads CASQAGEAFF. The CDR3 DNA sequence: TGTGCCAGTCAGGCAGGTGAAGCTTTCTTT.

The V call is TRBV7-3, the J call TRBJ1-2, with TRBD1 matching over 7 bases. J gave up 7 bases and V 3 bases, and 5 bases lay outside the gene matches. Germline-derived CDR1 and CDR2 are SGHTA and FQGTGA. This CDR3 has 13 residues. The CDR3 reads CASSLDRRGGYTF. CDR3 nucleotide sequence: TGTGCCAGCAGCTTGGACAGGCGGGGTGGCTACACCTTC. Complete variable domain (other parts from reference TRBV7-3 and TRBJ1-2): GAGVSQTPSNKVTEKGKYVELRCDPISGHTALYWYRQSLGQGPEFLIYFQGTGAADDSGLPNDRFFAVRPEGSVSTLKIQRTERGDSAVYLCASSLDRRGGYTFGSGTRLTVV.

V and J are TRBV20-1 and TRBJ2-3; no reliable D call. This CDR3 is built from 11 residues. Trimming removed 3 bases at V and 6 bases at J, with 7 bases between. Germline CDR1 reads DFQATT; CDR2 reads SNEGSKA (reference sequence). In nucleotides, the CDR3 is TGCAGTGCTAGCTCAATTGATACGCAGTATTTT. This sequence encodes CSASSIDTQYF.

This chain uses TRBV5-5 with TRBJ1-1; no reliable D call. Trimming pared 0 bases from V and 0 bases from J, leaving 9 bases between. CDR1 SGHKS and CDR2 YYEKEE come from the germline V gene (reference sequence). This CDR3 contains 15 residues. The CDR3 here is CASSLEGTVNTEAFF. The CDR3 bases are TGTGCCAGCAGCTTGGAGGGCACCGTGAACACTGAAGCTTTCTTT.

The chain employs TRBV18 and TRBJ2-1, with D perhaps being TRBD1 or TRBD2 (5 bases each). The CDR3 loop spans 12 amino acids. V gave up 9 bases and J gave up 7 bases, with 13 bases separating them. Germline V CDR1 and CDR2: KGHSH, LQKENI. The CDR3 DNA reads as TGTGCCAGTCGGGACGCTGGAAATGAGCAGTTCTTC. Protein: CASRDAGNEQFF.

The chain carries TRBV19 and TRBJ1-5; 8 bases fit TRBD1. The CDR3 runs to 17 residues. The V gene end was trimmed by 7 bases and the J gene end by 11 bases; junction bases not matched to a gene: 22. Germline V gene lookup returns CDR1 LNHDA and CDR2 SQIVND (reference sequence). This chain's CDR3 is CASTTSQTGAFMAAQHF. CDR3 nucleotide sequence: TGTGCCAGTACCACTTCCCAGACAGGGGCGTTTATGGCAGCCCAGCATTTT.

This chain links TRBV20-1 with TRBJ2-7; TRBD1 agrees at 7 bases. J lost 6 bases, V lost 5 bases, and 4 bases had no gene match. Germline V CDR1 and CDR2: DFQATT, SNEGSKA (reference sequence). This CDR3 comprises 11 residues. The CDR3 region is CSAYRGGEQYF. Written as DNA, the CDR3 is TGCAGTGCTTACAGGGGCGGCGAGCAGTACTTC.

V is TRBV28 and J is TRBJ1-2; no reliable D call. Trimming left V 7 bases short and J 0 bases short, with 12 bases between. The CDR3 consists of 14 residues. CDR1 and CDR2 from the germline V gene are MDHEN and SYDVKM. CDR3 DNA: TGTGCCAGCAACATCCCCAATACTAACTATGGCTACACCTTC. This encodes CASNIPNTNYGYTF.

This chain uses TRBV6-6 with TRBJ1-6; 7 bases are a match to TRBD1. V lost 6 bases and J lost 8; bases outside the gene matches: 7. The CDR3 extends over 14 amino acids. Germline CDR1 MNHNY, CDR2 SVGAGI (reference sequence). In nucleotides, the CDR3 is TGTGCCAGCAGAGAGGGACAGCAAGATTCACCCCTCCACTTT. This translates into CASREGQQDSPLHF.

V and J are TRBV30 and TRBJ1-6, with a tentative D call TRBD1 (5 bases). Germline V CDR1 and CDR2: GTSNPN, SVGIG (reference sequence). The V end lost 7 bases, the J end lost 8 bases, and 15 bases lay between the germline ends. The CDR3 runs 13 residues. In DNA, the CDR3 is TGTGCCTCGACCCGGGACGGGGATTCACCCCTCCACTTT. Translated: CASTRDGDSPLHF.

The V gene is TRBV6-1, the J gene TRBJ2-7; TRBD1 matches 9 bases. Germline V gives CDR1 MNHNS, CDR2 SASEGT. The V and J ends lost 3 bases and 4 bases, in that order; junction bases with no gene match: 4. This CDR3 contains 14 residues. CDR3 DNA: TGTGCCAGCAGTGAGGGACAGGGAGGGTACGAGCAGTACTTC. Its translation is CASSEGQGGYEQYF.

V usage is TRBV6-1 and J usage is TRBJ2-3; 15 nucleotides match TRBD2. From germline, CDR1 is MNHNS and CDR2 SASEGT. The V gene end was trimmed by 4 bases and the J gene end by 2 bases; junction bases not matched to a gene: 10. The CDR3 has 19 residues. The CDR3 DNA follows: TGTGCCAGCAGTGCAGGACTAGCGGGGGGGTGGCGGGACACAGATACGCAGTATTTT. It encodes CASSAGLAGGWRDTDTQYF.

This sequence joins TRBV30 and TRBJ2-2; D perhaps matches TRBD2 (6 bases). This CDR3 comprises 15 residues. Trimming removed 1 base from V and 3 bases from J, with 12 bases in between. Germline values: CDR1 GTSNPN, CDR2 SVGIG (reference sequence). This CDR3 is CAWSARDRYTGELFF. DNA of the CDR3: TGTGCCTGGAGTGCGCGGGACCGATACACCGGGGAGCTGTTTTTT. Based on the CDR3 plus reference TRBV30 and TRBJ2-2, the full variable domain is SQTIHQWPATLVQPVGSPLSLECTVEGTSNPNLYWYRQAAGRGLQLLFYSVGIGQISSEVPQNLSASRPQDRQFILSSKKLLLSDSGFYLCAWSARDRYTGELFFGEGSRLTVL.